Included here is one T cell receptor (beta chain) sequence, with context. This entry is derived from a study of T cells in Graves' hyperthyroidism and ophthalmopathy. CDR1 and CDR2 (germline): SGHVS, FQNEAQ. The CDR3 covers 13 residues. Trimming pared 5 bases from V and 1 base from J, leaving 8 bases between. TCR beta CDR3 regions were amplified from RNA. TCR CDR3 underwent first-round RT-PCR with the HTBI primer set. TCRdb re-called the multiplex PCR reads through MiXCR, storing one row per CDR3 protein. In the table there are some 760,000 distinct CDR3 sequences, 14% of which are singletons. This chain links TRBV7-8 with TRBJ1-1; D possibly corresponds to TRBD1 (5 bases). The source is a woman aged 18-29 years with Graves' hyperthyroidism. Sequenced sample: blood. CDR3 DNA: TGTGCCAGCAGCGGACACCCGAACACTGAAGCTTTCTTT. It codes for CASSGHPNTEAFF.